Following are 32 T cell receptor beta chains from one sample sequenced in a study of brain T cells in children with intractable seizures. The table came from immunoSEQ multiplex PCR; TCRdb's copy has only in-frame clones and leaves some out. The sample carries roughly 80,000 clones, around 90% recorded once. The material sequenced was peripheral blood, taken at surgery. Receptor source: a girl aged 2 to 10 with Rasmussen encephalitis and intractable seizures.

The chain uses TRBV27 and TRBJ2-7; TRBD2 aligns across 12 bases. Germline CDR1 is MNHEY and CDR2 is SMNVEV (reference sequence). The CDR3 has 14 amino acids. The ends lost 8 bases at V and 2 bases at J; junction bases unmatched: 4. CDR3 protein: CASGLAGGPYEQYF. Here the CDR3 DNA reads TGTGCCAGCGGCCTAGCGGGAGGGCCCTACGAGCAGTACTTC.

This clone appeared a single time. This chain uses TRBV13 with TRBJ1-1; tentatively, D is TRBD1 (5 bases). V lost 1 base to trimming and J lost 10 bases, with 13 bases between them. In germline, CDR1 is PRHDT, CDR2 FYEKMQ (reference sequence). The CDR3 has 13 amino acids. The CDR3 coding sequence is TGTGCCAGCAGCTTAGTGGGGGTCGATTCAGCTTTCTTT. Translating gives CASSLVGVDSAFF. The complete variable domain, with remaining parts taken from reference TRBV13 and TRBJ1-1, reads AAGVIQSPRHLIKEKRETATLKCYPIPRHDTVYWYQQGPGQDPQFLISFYEKMQSDKGSIPDRFSAQQFSDYHSELNMSSLELGDSALYFCASSLVGVDSAFFGQGTRLTVV.

The sample holds one count of this clone. V and J are TRBV7-3 and TRBJ2-1; 7 positions match TRBD2. This CDR3 has 15 amino acids. V lost 8 bases to trimming and J lost 4 bases; unmatched junction nucleotides: 11. Germline V CDR1 and CDR2: SGHTA, FQGTGA. CDR3 residues: CASLNETSEYNEQFF. The CDR3 DNA follows: TGTGCCAGCTTGAACGAAACTAGCGAGTACAATGAGCAGTTCTTC.

The chain joins TRBV28 to TRBJ2-7; the match to TRBD1 covers 7 bases. The CDR3 loop spans 15 amino acids. The J segment lost 4 bases and the V segment lost 5 bases, leaving 11 bases of the junction unmatched. Germline V gene sequence: CDR1 MDHEN, CDR2 SYDVKM. CDR3 bases: TGTGCCAGCAGTCCCCTGCGACAGGGAAGTTACGAGCAGTACTTC. As protein: CASSPLRQGSYEQYF.

A single count supports this clone. V gene TRBV10-3 combines with J gene TRBJ1-1; D is unclear. This CDR3 comprises 14 residues. Trimming pared 0 bases from V and 0 bases from J, leaving 5 bases between. Germline V lookup: CDR1 ENHRY, CDR2 SYGVKD. The CDR3 loop reads CAISESNMNTEAFF. CDR3 DNA: TGTGCCATCAGTGAGTCGAACATGAACACTGAAGCTTTCTTT.

This clone was found once. The rearrangement joins TRBV19 to TRBJ2-7; 8 nucleotides line up with TRBD2. The trim removed 6 bases at V and 0 bases at J, leaving 7 bases unmatched. The CDR3 contains 15 residues. The germline gives CDR1 LNHDA, CDR2 SQIVND (reference sequence). The CDR3, as DNA: TGTGCCAGTAGGACTACTAGCGGCAGCTCCTACGAGCAGTACTTC. This encodes CASRTTSGSSYEQYF.

Turning to this clone: The sample holds other DNA sequences that translate to the same CDR3. The chain uses TRBV7-9 and TRBJ2-5; the D is unclear. Germline V gene lookup returns CDR1 SEHNR and CDR2 FQNEAQ (reference sequence). Trimming pared 2 bases from V and 2 bases from J, leaving 9 bases between. This CDR3 has 14 amino acids. The CDR3 region is CASSLIGRQETQYF. The CDR3 DNA sequence: TGTGCCAGCAGCTTAATTGGTAGACAAGAGACCCAGTACTTC.

The chain is built from TRBV19 and TRBJ1-4, with 7 bases identical to TRBD1. CDR1 and CDR2 from the germline V gene are LNHDA and SQIVND (reference sequence). V lost 6 bases to trimming and J lost 8 bases; unmatched junction nucleotides: 12. The CDR3 runs to 15 residues. This CDR3 is CASRGRQGVREKLFF. In nucleotides, the CDR3 is TGTGCCAGTAGGGGCCGACAGGGAGTGAGGGAAAAACTGTTTTTT.

The CDR3 loop is CASSEAGAREQYF. DNA of the CDR3: TGTGCCAGCAGTGAAGCGGGGGCGCGGGAGCAGTACTTC. The rearrangement uses TRBV2 and TRBJ2-7; tentative D call: TRBD1 (6 bases). Trimming took 0 bases from V and 7 from J, leaving 10 bases between them. The CDR3 is 13 residues long. CDR1 and CDR2 (germline): SNHLY, FYNNEI. The full variable domain, in which reference TRBV2 and TRBJ2-7 provide the parts outside the CDR3, is EPEVTQTPSHQVTQMGQEVILRCVPISNHLYFYWYRQILGQKVEFLVSFYNNEISEKSEIFDDQFSVERPDGSNFTLKIRSTKLEDSAMYFCASSEAGAREQYFGPGTRLTVT.

The V gene is TRBV3-1 (or the pseudogene TRBV3-2), the J gene TRBJ2-5, with 7 nucleotides matching TRBD2. Germline V gives CDR1 LGHDT, CDR2 YNNKEL (reference sequence). This CDR3 has 15 amino acids. Trimming cost V 0 bases and J 3 bases; bases outside gene matches: 4. CDR3 sequence: CASSQEGRGKETQYF. CDR3 nucleotide sequence: TGTGCCAGCAGCCAAGAAGGGCGGGGGAAAGAGACCCAGTACTTC.

CDR3 sequence reads: CAWRFGNTEAFF. The CDR3 coding sequence is TGTGCCTGGAGATTTGGGAACACTGAAGCTTTCTTT. The chain combines TRBV30 with TRBJ1-1; D remains unclear. The CDR3 sequence is 12 residues long. The V end was cut by 3 bases, the J end by 1 base, with 6 bases between. The germline V gene has CDR1 GTSNPN and CDR2 SVGIG (reference sequence).

The rearrangement uses TRBV28 and TRBJ2-7, with 9 bases lining up with TRBD1. The CDR3 consists of 14 residues. The junction had 6 bases not matched to a gene; V was cut back by 4 bases and J by 5 bases. CDR1 is MDHEN, CDR2 SYDVKM, per germline. This chain's CDR3 is CASSWDRVFNEQYF. CDR3 DNA: TGTGCCAGCAGTTGGGACAGGGTTTTCAACGAGCAGTACTTC.

J is TRBJ2-3 and V is TRBV28, with a weak D call TRBD1 (6 bases). Deletions cut 1 base from V and 5 bases from J, with 16 bases between. CDR1 and CDR2 from the germline V gene are MDHEN and SYDVKM. This CDR3 comprises 16 residues. CDR3 nucleotide sequence: TGTGCCAGCAGTTTATCGGGCAGGGGAACGGAAGATACGCAGTATTTT. Residues: CASSLSGRGTEDTQYF.

This clone was seen more than once but under ten times. The chain is built from TRBV27 and TRBJ1-3; TRBD1 aligns across 7 bases. The CDR3 totals 16 residues. Per germline, CDR1 MNHEY and CDR2 SMNVEV (reference sequence). V was clipped by 4 bases and J by 5 bases; unmatched bases: 11. The CDR3: CASSSSQGIGRNTIYF. As DNA, the CDR3 is TGTGCCAGCAGTTCTTCACAGGGGATAGGAAGAAACACCATATATTTT.

Note on this clone: A much larger clone differs by one base, so this may be a read error. Other nucleotide sequences in the sample specify the same CDR3. The chain couples TRBV30 to TRBJ2-2; tentative D call: TRBD1 (5 bases). Trimming cost V 0 bases and J 5 bases, with 10 bases left between them. This CDR3 has 14 residues. Per germline, CDR1 GTSNPN and CDR2 SVGIG (reference sequence). CDR3 residues: CAWSVEGATGELFF. The CDR3 region has the DNA TGTGCCTGGAGTGTAGAAGGGGCTACCGGGGAGCTGTTTTTT.

The rearrangement uses TRBV29-1 and TRBJ2-1, with 10 bases aligning to TRBD1. In germline, CDR1 is SQVTM, CDR2 ANQGSEA. This CDR3 comprises 13 residues. V was pared by 7 bases and J by 7 bases, with 7 bases of the junction left unmatched. CDR3 bases: TGCAGCGGCGGAGCGGGACAGGGGAATGAGCAGTTCTTC. Its translation is CSGGAGQGNEQFF.

The gene calls are TRBV5-3 and TRBJ1-5; TRBD1 agrees at 8 bases. TRBV5-3 is an ORF, and what it does is uncertain. The CDR3 totals 14 residues. The V gene end was trimmed by 4 bases and the J gene end by 5 bases; junction bases not matched to a gene: 5. The CDR3 loop reads CARSRTGHYQPQHF. The DNA for the CDR3 is TGTGCCAGAAGCCGGACAGGGCATTATCAGCCCCAGCATTTT.

V gene TRBV2 combines with J gene TRBJ1-4; 11 nucleotides agree with TRBD1. Germline trimming cut 6 bases from V and 7 bases from J; bases unmatched to any gene: 1. In germline, CDR1 is SNHLY, CDR2 FYNNEI. CDR3 length equals 13 residues. This CDR3 is CASRDRGLEKLFF. The CDR3 DNA sequence: TGTGCCAGCAGGGACAGGGGGCTTGAAAAACTGTTTTTT.

V usage is TRBV15 and J usage is TRBJ2-1; D not certain. This CDR3 is built from 13 residues. Germline lookup yields CDR1 LNHNV and CDR2 YYDKDF (reference sequence). V was trimmed by 0 bases and J by 5 bases, leaving 5 bases between them. CDR3 sequence: CATSRDLNNEQFF. The CDR3 region has the DNA TGTGCCACCAGCAGAGATCTGAACAATGAGCAGTTCTTC. The full variable domain, in which reference TRBV15 and TRBJ2-1 provide the parts outside the CDR3, is DAMVIQNPRYQVTQFGKPVTLSCSQTLNHNVMYWYQQKSSQAPKLLFHYYDKDFNNEADTPDNFQSRRPNTSFCFLDIRSPGLGDTAMYLCATSRDLNNEQFFGPGTRLTVL.

The J gene is TRBJ2-2, the V gene TRBV11-2; no definite D call. The CDR3 loop spans 15 amino acids. Per the germline V gene, CDR1 is SGHAT and CDR2 is FQNNGV. The ends were cut back, 1 base at V and 4 bases at J, with 10 bases in the middle. CDR3 coding DNA: TGTGCCAGCAGCTTAGTCTTTCGAGGCACCGGGGAGCTGTTTTTT. The encoded protein is CASSLVFRGTGELFF.

V usage is TRBV6-1 and J usage is TRBJ1-6, with D possibly being TRBD1 (5 bases). From germline, CDR1 is MNHNS and CDR2 SASEGT. The CDR3 is 17 amino acids. V was clipped by 2 bases and J by 5 bases, with 16 bases between them. CDR3 sequence reads: CASSEWGSVGNNSPLHF. The CDR3 DNA reads TGTGCCAGCAGTGAATGGGGGAGTGTCGGGAATAATTCACCCCTCCACTTT.

V and J are TRBV10-1 and TRBJ2-2, with D tentatively TRBD1 (6 bases). The CDR3 runs to 14 residues. Per germline, CDR1 WNHNN and CDR2 SYGVQD (reference sequence). V lost 3 bases and J 7 bases, leaving 12 bases between the germline ends. The CDR3 nucleotides are TGCGCCAGCAGTGATCCAGGGGCGGTCGGGGAGCTGTTTTTT. It translates to CASSDPGAVGELFF.

V usage is TRBV28 and J usage is TRBJ2-3; a weak D match, TRBD2 (7 bases). Trimming left V 2 bases short and J 3 bases short, with 18 bases between. Germline CDR1 is MDHEN and CDR2 is SYDVKM. The CDR3 consists of 17 residues. CDR3 bases: TGTGCCAGCAGTTTAGCGACTCAGGGGCGGGGGACAGATACGCAGTATTTT. As protein: CASSLATQGRGTDTQYF.

The chain has TRBV25-1 and TRBJ2-7, with 10 positions matching TRBD1. Germline CDR1 reads MGHDK; CDR2 reads SYGVNS. J lost 2 bases, V lost 5 bases, and 12 bases had no gene match. The CDR3 totals 17 residues. The CDR3, as DNA: TGTGCCAGCAGTCCCCAGTTTTCCGGGACAGGGGCCTACGAGCAGTACTTC. This sequence encodes CASSPQFSGTGAYEQYF.

The chain has TRBV13 and TRBJ2-3; the D gene is possibly TRBD2 (6 bases). V lost 0 bases and J lost 1, with 11 bases in between. Germline values: CDR1 PRHDT, CDR2 FYEKMQ (reference sequence). The CDR3 consists of 16 residues. CDR3 amino acids: CASSLGGTGGTDTQYF. CDR3 coding DNA: TGTGCCAGCAGCTTAGGCGGGACTGGCGGCACAGATACGCAGTATTTT.

The chain is built from TRBV24-1 and TRBJ1-6; tentatively, D is TRBD1 (6 bases). Germline V gene lookup returns CDR1 KGHDR and CDR2 SFDVKD. The CDR3 spans 14 residues. V shed 7 bases and J shed 5 bases, with 11 bases lying between them. CDR3 in amino acids: CATSQRGDNSPLHF. CDR3 bases: TGTGCCACCAGCCAGAGGGGGGATAATTCACCCCTCCACTTT.

The chain links TRBV15 to TRBJ1-2; no clear D gene. The CDR3 is 16 amino acids. Looked up from germline, CDR1 is LNHNV and CDR2 is YYDKDF (reference sequence). Trimming pared 1 base from V and 4 bases from J, leaving 16 bases between. CDR3: CATSRGGGGLTYGYTF. The CDR3 DNA is TGTGCCACCAGCAGAGGAGGAGGCGGGCTCACCTATGGCTACACCTTC.

This clone was detected a few times. The chain joins TRBV7-9 to TRBJ1-1; no firm D call. The V end lost 3 bases, the J end lost 1 base, and 6 bases lay between the germline ends. Looked up from germline, CDR1 is SEHNR and CDR2 is FQNEAQ (reference sequence). CDR3 length: 13 residues. CDR3 protein: CASSLNWNTEAFF. The CDR3 nucleotides read TGTGCCAGCAGCTTGAACTGGAACACTGAAGCTTTCTTT.

Sample share makes this clone medium-sized (0.01 to 0.1%). J is TRBJ1-1 and V is TRBV5-1, with D possibly matching TRBD1 (6 bases). CDR1 and CDR2 (germline): SGHRS, YFSETQ. V was clipped by 4 bases and J by 3 bases, with 13 bases between them. The CDR3 extends over 14 amino acids. The chain's CDR3 is CASSIQGMDTEAFF. CDR3 in DNA: TGCGCCAGCAGCATTCAGGGGATGGACACTGAAGCTTTCTTT. The whole variable domain, remainder taken from reference TRBV5-1 and TRBJ1-1, is KAGVTQTPRYLIKTRGQQVTLSCSPISGHRSVSWYQQTPGQGLQFLFEYFSETQRNKGNFPGRFSGRQFSNSRSEMNVSTLELGDSALYLCASSIQGMDTEAFFGQGTRLTVV.

The rearrangement links TRBV30 to TRBJ1-6; weak D call: TRBD1 (6 bases). In germline, CDR1 is GTSNPN, CDR2 SVGIG (reference sequence). The V end was cut by 1 base, the J end by 10 bases, with 11 bases between. This CDR3 is 13 amino acids long. The CDR3 DNA is TGTGCCTGGAGTGAAGGGGGGGCATCACCCCTCCACTTT. It encodes CAWSEGGASPLHF.

The chain employs TRBV15 and TRBJ2-7; D perhaps matches TRBD1 (6 bases). Deletions cut 1 base from V and 2 bases from J, with 9 bases between. The V gene's germline CDR1 is LNHNV and CDR2 YYDKDF (reference sequence). CDR3 length: 14 residues. The CDR3 nucleotides read TGTGCCACCAGCAGAGGGACAGCTACCTACGAGCAGTACTTC. Protein sequence: CATSRGTATYEQYF. Variable domain in full (rest from reference TRBV15 and TRBJ2-7): DAMVIQNPRYQVTQFGKPVTLSCSQTLNHNVMYWYQQKSSQAPKLLFHYYDKDFNNEADTPDNFQSRRPNTSFCFLDIRSPGLGDTAMYLCATSRGTATYEQYFGPGTRLTVT.

CDR3 sequence: CASREQGNPLHF. DNA for the CDR3: TGTGCCAGCAGGGAACAGGGTAACCCCCTCCACTTT. The chain links TRBV6-6 to TRBJ1-6; D may be TRBD1 (6 bases). This CDR3 has 12 residues. Germline lookup yields CDR1 MNHNY and CDR2 SVGAGI (reference sequence). The V end was cut by 6 bases, the J end by 13 bases, with 13 bases between.